Sequencing of this T cell receptor (beta chain) was carried out in a study of blood T cell repertoires in COVID-19. Study information: PBMCs, B-cell-depleted T cells, or T cells provided the cDNA or gDNA that made up the material.

Germline V CDR1 and CDR2: SGHDN, FVKESK. The CDR3 contains 15 residues. V gave up 4 bases and J gave up 8 bases, with 18 bases separating them. Original analysis: Using reference gene primer amplification, nucleated cell counts were estimated. Sequenced by immunoSEQ multiplex PCR; TCRdb stores in-frame clones only, minus some. That table furnishes V, J and clone size, whereas the DNA furnished D and trimming. The table lists 150,000 to 200,000 clones, about 85% of them singletons. Study members were between about 18 and 100 years old and lived in 24 US regions. The TCR comes from a woman aged 50 to 60 who had recovered from COVID-19. The sequencing input was PBMCs or T cells enriched from blood (not recorded which). This sequence joins TRBV14 and TRBJ2-1, with D possibly TRBD1 on 5 matching bases. Here the CDR3 DNA reads TGTGCCAGCAGCCGGTTGTCCCTAAGGGGTGATGAGCAGTTCTTC. The encoded protein is CASSRLSLRGDEQFF. The complete variable domain, with remaining parts taken from reference TRBV14 and TRBJ2-1, reads EAGVTQFPSHSVIEKGQTVTLRCDPISGHDNLYWYRRVMGKEIKFLLHFVKESKQDESGMPNNRFLAERTGGTYSTLKVQPAELEDSGVYFCASSRLSLRGDEQFFGPGTRLTVL.